This TCR beta chain was captured in a study of graft-versus-host responses after intestinal transplantation. Across the study: Each of the recipients got a multivisceral, liver-intestinal, or isolated intestinal transplant. Study results and limitations: Early after transplant, HvG declines were associated with peak levels of circulating GvH clones.

The CDR3 sequence is 15 residues long. V lost 1 base and J 5 bases, leaving 14 bases between the germline ends. The germline V gene has CDR1 WSHSY and CDR2 SAAADI. The repertoire was sequenced with immunoSEQ multiplex PCR; TCRdb's copy has only in-frame clones and lacks some. Of tens of thousands of clones listed, about 90% are singletons. About this clone itself: The antigen remains undetermined.

The sequence was obtained from a human patient who received an intestinal transplant, so some T cells may come from the graft donor. Here the sequenced sample was PBMCs, taken 98 days after intestinal transplantation. V gene TRBV10-2 combines with J gene TRBJ2-5; possibly TRBD2 for D (6 bases). As DNA, the CDR3 is TGCGCCAGCAGTGAGTGGAGGGGAGGAGAGGAGACCCAGTACTTC. Translation: CASSEWRGGEETQYF.